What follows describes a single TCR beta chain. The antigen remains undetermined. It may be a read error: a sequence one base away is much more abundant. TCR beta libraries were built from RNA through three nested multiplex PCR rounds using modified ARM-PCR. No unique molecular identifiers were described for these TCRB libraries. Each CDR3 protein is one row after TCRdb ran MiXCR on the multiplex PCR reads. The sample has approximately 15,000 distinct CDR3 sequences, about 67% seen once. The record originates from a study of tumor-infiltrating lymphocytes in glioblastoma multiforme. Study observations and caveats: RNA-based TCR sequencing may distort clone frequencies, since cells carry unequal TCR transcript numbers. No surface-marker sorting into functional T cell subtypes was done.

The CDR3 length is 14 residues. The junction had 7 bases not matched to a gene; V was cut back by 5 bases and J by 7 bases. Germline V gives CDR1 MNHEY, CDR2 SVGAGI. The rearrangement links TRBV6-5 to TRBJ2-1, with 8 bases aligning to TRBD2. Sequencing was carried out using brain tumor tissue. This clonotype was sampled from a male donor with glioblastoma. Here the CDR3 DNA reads TGTGCCAGCAGTATGGGACTAGACTATAATGAGCAGTTCTTC. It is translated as CASSMGLDYNEQFF.